These T cell receptor beta chains were read from a single sample in a study of T cells after yellow fever vaccination. A single record per CDR3 protein comes from TCRdb applying MiXCR to the 5' RACE reads. The table records more than 250,000 distinct CDR3 sequences, roughly 6.8% of them present only once. Source: PBMCs, taken around 45 days after the first yellow fever vaccination. Source of these receptors: a man aged 18 to 30 who received the YFV17D yellow fever vaccine. Each CDR3 is given with its conserved first and last residue. Each record gives: D gene, J gene, V gene, clone size, CDR3 protein, CDR3 DNA. A D gene is named only where the DNA matches it firmly. Clone size is stated in some rows and not others, as once, few, many or a class when expanded.

>NA|TRBJ2-5|TRBV20-1|few
CSARWGIEETQYF
TGCAGTGCGCGATGGGGGATCGAGGAGACCCAGTACTTC
>NA|TRBJ1-1|TRBV7-2|NA
CASSLEPGRNTEAFF
TGTGCCAGCAGCTTAGAACCGGGACGCAACACTGAAGCTTTCTTT
>NA|TRBJ2-2|TRBV12-3/TRBV12-4|NA
CASSRPGRIDTGELFF
TGTGCCAGCAGCCGGCCGGGACGGATAGACACCGGGGAGCTGTTTTTT
>TRBD1|TRBJ1-2|TRBV10-2|few
CASSEFRDRESGYTF
TGCGCCAGCAGTGAGTTCCGGGACAGGGAAAGTGGCTACACCTTC
>TRBD1|TRBJ1-2|TRBV7-2|many
CASSLTGFNYGYTF
TGTGCCAGCAGCTTGACAGGGTTTAACTATGGCTACACCTTC
>NA|TRBJ2-3|TRBV6-4|few
CASSDSTLGGGDTQYF
TGTGCCAGCAGTGACTCGACCCTCGGGGGAGGAGATACGCAGTATTTT
>NA|TRBJ2-2|TRBV6-5|few
CASSPRAGWNTGELFF
TGTGCCAGCAGTCCCCGTGCAGGCTGGAACACCGGGGAGCTGTTTTTT
>NA|TRBJ1-5|TRBV12-3/TRBV12-4|few
CASRVSRGNQPQHF
TGTGCCAGCAGGGTCTCGAGGGGCAATCAGCCCCAGCATTTT
>TRBD2|TRBJ2-5|TRBV20-1|NA
CSARGLAGYQETQYF
TGCAGTGCTAGAGGACTAGCGGGGTACCAAGAGACCCAGTACTTC
>NA|TRBJ2-1|TRBV30|many
CAWSAVYNEQFF
TGTGCCTGGAGTGCGGTTTACAATGAGCAGTTCTTC
>TRBD1|TRBJ2-7|TRBV13|NA
CASRYRGRLYEQHF
TGTGCCAGCCGATACAGGGGGCGGTTGTACGAGCAGCACTTC
>NA|TRBJ1-5|TRBV6-1|NA
CASVGAWGNQPQHF
TGTGCCAGCGTCGGGGCCTGGGGCAATCAGCCCCAGCATTTT
>TRBD1|TRBJ2-3|TRBV28|NA
CASRLQGDTQYF
TGTGCCAGCAGATTACAGGGGGATACGCAGTATTTT
>NA|TRBJ2-2|TRBV7-9|few
CASSFFRGQNTGELFF
TGTGCCAGCAGCTTCTTCAGGGGTCAAAACACCGGGGAGCTGTTTTTT
>NA|TRBJ1-2|TRBV18|many
CASSPFSGNYGYTF
TGTGCCAGCTCACCGTTTTCGGGGAACTATGGCTACACCTTC
>NA|TRBJ2-7|TRBV20-1|few
CSAEAWQGIEQYF
TGCAGTGCTGAGGCCTGGCAGGGCATCGAGCAGTACTTC
>TRBD2|TRBJ2-1|TRBV7-3|many
CASSNLERGGIYNEQFF
TGTGCCAGCAGTAACTTAGAGCGGGGGGGGATCTACAATGAGCAGTTCTTC
>TRBD2|TRBJ2-7|TRBV7-2|NA
CASSHGTSGTYEQYF
TGTGCCAGCAGCCACGGGACTAGCGGCACCTACGAGCAGTACTTC
>NA|TRBJ1-4|TRBV7-6|many
CASSSPSGLFNEKLFF
TGTGCCAGCAGCTCCCCCTCAGGATTATTTAATGAAAAACTGTTTTTT
>NA|TRBJ1-5|TRBV27|NA
CASSKEWDQPQHF
TGTGCCAGCAGTAAGGAGTGGGATCAGCCCCAGCATTTT
>NA|TRBJ1-2|TRBV18|few
CASSPPQPNYGYTF
TGTGCCAGCTCACCACCCCAGCCTAACTATGGCTACACCTTC
>NA|TRBJ2-5|TRBV4-3|NA
CASSQLRDMGSETQYF
TGCGCCAGCAGCCAACTGAGGGACATGGGTTCGGAGACCCAGTACTTC
>NA|TRBJ2-5|TRBV10-3|many
CAISPQGVYETQYF
TGTGCCATCAGCCCGCAGGGTGTTTATGAGACCCAGTACTTC
>TRBD1|TRBJ2-1|TRBV6-2/TRBV6-3|NA
CASRFLPGQGAHYNEQFF
TGTGCCAGCAGATTTCTTCCGGGACAGGGGGCTCATTACAATGAGCAGTTCTTC
>TRBD1|TRBJ1-1|TRBV20-1|NA
CSARADRDQEAFF
TGCAGTGCTAGGGCTGACAGGGATCAAGAAGCTTTCTTT
>NA|TRBJ1-1|TRBV18|few
CASSPSLGTNTEAFF
TGTGCCAGCTCACCGAGTTTAGGGACGAACACTGAAGCTTTCTTT
>NA|TRBJ2-6|TRBV7-2|many
CASGDVVLTF
TGTGCCAGTGGGGATGTCGTCCTGACTTTC
>TRBD1|TRBJ2-3|TRBV27|many
CASSLLCLTGWTDTQYF
TGTGCCAGCAGTTTATTGTGTTTGACAGGGTGGACAGATACGCAGTATTTT
>NA|TRBJ2-5|TRBV29-1|few
CSVGGASIQETQYF
TGCAGCGTTGGGGGAGCGAGTATTCAAGAGACCCAGTACTTC
>NA|TRBJ2-3|TRBV18|few
CASSTRTGSTDTQYF
TGTGCCAGCTCAACCCGGACGGGGTCCACAGATACGCAGTATTTT
>NA|TRBJ2-7|TRBV29-1|NA
CSAGAIRDEQYF
TGCAGCGCAGGGGCCATTCGGGACGAGCAGTACTTC
>NA|TRBJ2-3|TRBV5-6|NA
CASSLRGLRTDTQYF
TGTGCCAGCAGCTTGAGGGGACTCCGCACAGATACGCAGTATTTT
>TRBD1|TRBJ1-2|TRBV7-3|few
CASGGTGGSYTF
TGTGCCAGCGGAGGGACAGGGGGAAGCTACACCTTC
>TRBD2|TRBJ2-3|TRBV20-1|few
CSARRGTSGGVTDTQYF
TGCAGTGCTAGACGAGGGACTAGCGGGGGGGTCACAGATACGCAGTATTTT
>NA|TRBJ1-1|TRBV5-1|few
CASSLLYSGGGTEAFF
TGCGCCAGCAGCTTGTTGTACTCTGGGGGTGGCACTGAAGCTTTCTTT
>NA|TRBJ2-2|TRBV5-1|many
CASSFGSNTGELFF
TGCGCCAGCAGCTTCGGGTCAAACACCGGGGAGCTGTTTTTT
>TRBD1|TRBJ2-7|TRBV6-1|few
CASRLGQGPSYEQYF
TGTGCCAGCAGACTAGGACAGGGGCCTTCCTACGAGCAGTACTTC
>NA|TRBJ2-3|TRBV25-1|few
CASRGIPSTDTQYF
TGTGCCAGCAGGGGGATTCCTAGCACAGATACGCAGTATTTT
>TRBD2|TRBJ2-5|TRBV18|NA
CASSIFAGGPSETQYF
TGTGCCAGCTCAATCTTCGCGGGGGGGCCGTCAGAGACCCAGTACTTC
>NA|TRBJ1-1|TRBV29-1|NA
CSVGLHPGRNTEAFF
TGCAGCGTTGGTCTTCACCCGGGCCGGAACACTGAAGCTTTCTTT
>TRBD2|TRBJ2-1|TRBV2|few
CASRKAGRSYNEQFF
TGTGCCAGCAGAAAAGCGGGGCGCTCCTACAATGAGCAGTTCTTC
>NA|TRBJ2-6|TRBV27|few
CASSLVRAGANVLTF
TGTGCCAGCAGTTTAGTCAGGGCTGGGGCCAACGTCCTGACTTTC
>TRBD1|TRBJ2-6|TRBV6-2/TRBV6-3|many
CASSRGRGANVLTF
TGTGCCAGCAGCAGGGGGCGTGGGGCCAACGTCCTGACTTTC
>NA|TRBJ2-4|TRBV12-3/TRBV12-4|NA
CASSLDSGDIQYF
TGTGCCAGCAGTTTGGACTCTGGGGACATTCAGTACTTC
>TRBD1|TRBJ1-1|TRBV18|few
CASSLRGQGDPTEAFF
TGTGCCAGCTCACTACGGGGACAGGGGGATCCGACTGAAGCTTTCTTT
>NA|TRBJ2-2|TRBV19|many
CASSIDWTGELFF
TGTGCCAGTAGTATAGACTGGACCGGGGAGCTGTTTTTT
>NA|TRBJ1-5|TRBV12-3/TRBV12-4|few
CASSLNGRESNQPQHF
TGTGCCAGCAGTTTAAACGGCAGGGAAAGCAATCAGCCCCAGCATTTT
>TRBD1|TRBJ2-1|TRBV15|many
CATSRGQGAAEQFF
TGTGCCACCAGCAGGGGACAGGGGGCGGCTGAGCAGTTCTTC
>TRBD2|TRBJ2-7|TRBV6-5|few
CASSYSASGLVPYEQYF
TGTGCCAGCAGTTACTCGGCGTCGGGACTAGTTCCCTACGAGCAGTACTTC
>NA|TRBJ2-7|TRBV5-1|few
CASSLDRVYEQYF
TGCGCCAGCAGCCTGGACAGAGTCTACGAGCAGTACTTC
>NA|TRBJ2-1|TRBV7-2|NA
CASSLVASSYNEQFF
TGTGCCAGCAGCTTAGTCGCAAGCTCCTACAATGAGCAGTTCTTC
>TRBD2|TRBJ2-3|TRBV2|few
CASSLIAGATDTQYF
TGTGCCAGCAGTCTAATAGCGGGGGCCACAGATACGCAGTATTTT
>NA|TRBJ1-2|TRBV5-1|few
CASTMTPQGLYTF
TGCGCCAGCACCATGACCCCGCAGGGCCTCTACACCTTC
>NA|TRBJ2-7|TRBV6-2/TRBV6-3|NA
CASSPHGIIYEQYF
TGTGCCAGCAGTCCGCATGGAATAATCTACGAGCAGTACTTC